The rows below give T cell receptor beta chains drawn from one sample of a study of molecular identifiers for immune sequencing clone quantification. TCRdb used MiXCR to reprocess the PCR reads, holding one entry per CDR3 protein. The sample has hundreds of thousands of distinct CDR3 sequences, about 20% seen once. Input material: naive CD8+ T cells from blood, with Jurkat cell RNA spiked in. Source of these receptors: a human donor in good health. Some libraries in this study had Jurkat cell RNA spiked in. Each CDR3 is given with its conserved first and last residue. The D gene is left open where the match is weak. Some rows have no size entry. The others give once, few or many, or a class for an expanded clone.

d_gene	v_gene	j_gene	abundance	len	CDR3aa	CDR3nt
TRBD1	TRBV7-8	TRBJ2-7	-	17	CASSPTLRQGLIDEQYF	TGTGCCAGCAGCCCTACGCTCAGACAGGGGTTAATCGACGAGCAGTACTTC
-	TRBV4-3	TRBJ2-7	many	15	CASSPSPGTGYEQYF	TGCGCCAGCAGCCCGAGTCCCGGGACTGGGTACGAGCAGTACTTC
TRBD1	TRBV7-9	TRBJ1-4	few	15	CASSLGETGGEKLFF	TGTGCCAGCAGCTTAGGGGAGACAGGGGGAGAAAAACTGTTTTTT
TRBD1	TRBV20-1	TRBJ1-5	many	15	CSAPPRGQGVQPQHF	TGCAGTGCTCCGCCCCGAGGGCAGGGGGTTCAGCCCCAGCATTTT
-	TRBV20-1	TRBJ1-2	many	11	CSARYNYGYTF	TGCAGTGCTAGATATAACTATGGCTACACCTTC
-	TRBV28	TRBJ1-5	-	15	CASSSPHGSGQPQHF	TGTGCCAGCAGTTCCCCGCACGGGTCCGGACAGCCCCAGCATTTT
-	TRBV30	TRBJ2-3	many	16	CAWSVGIAGNTDTQYF	TGTGCCTGGAGTGTCGGTATAGCTGGTAACACAGATACGCAGTATTTT
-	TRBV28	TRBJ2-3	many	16	CASSLVGTHHTDTQYF	TGTGCCAGCAGTTTAGTAGGTACCCATCACACAGATACGCAGTATTTT
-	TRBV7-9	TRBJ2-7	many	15	CASSPVGPQDDEQYF	TGTGCCAGCAGCCCAGTGGGGCCCCAGGACGACGAGCAGTACTTC
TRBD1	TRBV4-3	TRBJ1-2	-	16	CASSQDSALQGDGYTF	TGCGCCAGCAGCCAAGATTCGGCACTGCAGGGGGATGGCTACACCTTC
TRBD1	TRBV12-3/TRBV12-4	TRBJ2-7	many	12	CASSGQGREQYF	TGTGCCAGCAGTGGACAGGGGCGAGAGCAGTACTTC
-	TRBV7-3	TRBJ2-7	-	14	CASSSTGAQGEQYF	TGTGCCAGCAGCTCAACGGGGGCGCAGGGCGAGCAGTACTTC
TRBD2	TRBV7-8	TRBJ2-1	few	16	CASSSWGRGDYNEQFF	TGTGCCAGCAGCTCCTGGGGGCGGGGGGACTACAATGAGCAGTTCTTC
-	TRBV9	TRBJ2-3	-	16	CASSAFDRGASDTQYF	TGTGCCAGCAGCGCCTTCGATAGGGGGGCTTCAGATACGCAGTATTTT
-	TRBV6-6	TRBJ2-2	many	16	CASSYTGIVDTGELFF	TGTGCCAGCAGTTACACAGGGATAGTAGACACCGGGGAGCTGTTTTTT
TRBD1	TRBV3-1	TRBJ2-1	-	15	CASSQTGGYYNEQFF	TGTGCCAGCAGCCAAACAGGGGGTTATTACAATGAGCAGTTCTTC
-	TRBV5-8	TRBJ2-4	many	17	CASSFPNPGIAKNIQYF	TGTGCCAGCAGCTTTCCCAACCCGGGGATAGCCAAAAACATTCAGTACTTC
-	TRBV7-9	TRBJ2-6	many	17	CASSLALGFSGANVLTF	TGTGCCAGCAGCTTAGCGCTTGGATTCTCTGGGGCCAACGTCCTGACTTTC
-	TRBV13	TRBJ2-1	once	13	CASSPNADNEQFF	TGTGCCAGCAGCCCTAACGCTGACAATGAGCAGTTCTTC
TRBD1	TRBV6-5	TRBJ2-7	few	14	CASGTGQGDYEQYF	TGTGCCAGCGGTACGGGACAGGGGGACTACGAGCAGTACTTC
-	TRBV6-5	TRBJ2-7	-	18	CASSYYRSGAGPSLGQYF	TGTGCCAGCAGTTACTATCGATCCGGGGCGGGCCCCTCTCTTGGACAGTACTTC
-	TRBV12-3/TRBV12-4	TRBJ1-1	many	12	CASTFSAGEAFF	TGTGCCAGCACCTTTTCTGCCGGGGAAGCTTTCTTT
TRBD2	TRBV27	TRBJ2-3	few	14	CASTGGRGTDTQYF	TGTGCCAGCACAGGCGGGAGAGGCACAGATACGCAGTATTTT
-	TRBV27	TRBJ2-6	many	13	CASTGSGANVLTF	TGTGCCAGCACCGGCTCTGGGGCCAACGTCCTGACTTTC
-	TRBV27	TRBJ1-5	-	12	CASGHGNQPQHF	TGTGCCAGCGGACATGGAAATCAGCCCCAGCATTTT
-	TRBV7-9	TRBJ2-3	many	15	CASSYGTISTDTQYF	TGTGCCAGCAGCTACGGGACCATAAGCACAGATACGCAGTATTTT
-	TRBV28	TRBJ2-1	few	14	CASSLWGRSDEQFF	TGTGCCAGCAGTTTATGGGGGAGGAGCGATGAGCAGTTCTTC
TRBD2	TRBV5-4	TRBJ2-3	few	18	CASSELTGLAGGTDTQYF	TGTGCCAGCAGTGAACTAACGGGACTAGCGGGGGGCACAGATACGCAGTATTTT